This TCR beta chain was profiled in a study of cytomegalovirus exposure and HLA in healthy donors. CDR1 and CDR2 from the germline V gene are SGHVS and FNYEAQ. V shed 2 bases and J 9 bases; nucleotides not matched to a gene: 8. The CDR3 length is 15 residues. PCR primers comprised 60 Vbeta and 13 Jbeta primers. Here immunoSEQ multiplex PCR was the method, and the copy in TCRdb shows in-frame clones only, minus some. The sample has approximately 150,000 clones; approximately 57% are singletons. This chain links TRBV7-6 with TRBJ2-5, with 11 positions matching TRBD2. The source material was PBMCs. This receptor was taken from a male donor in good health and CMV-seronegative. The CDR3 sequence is CASSLQGGTSGAQYF. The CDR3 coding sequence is TGTGCCAGCAGCTTACAGGGGGGGACTAGCGGCGCCCAGTACTTC.